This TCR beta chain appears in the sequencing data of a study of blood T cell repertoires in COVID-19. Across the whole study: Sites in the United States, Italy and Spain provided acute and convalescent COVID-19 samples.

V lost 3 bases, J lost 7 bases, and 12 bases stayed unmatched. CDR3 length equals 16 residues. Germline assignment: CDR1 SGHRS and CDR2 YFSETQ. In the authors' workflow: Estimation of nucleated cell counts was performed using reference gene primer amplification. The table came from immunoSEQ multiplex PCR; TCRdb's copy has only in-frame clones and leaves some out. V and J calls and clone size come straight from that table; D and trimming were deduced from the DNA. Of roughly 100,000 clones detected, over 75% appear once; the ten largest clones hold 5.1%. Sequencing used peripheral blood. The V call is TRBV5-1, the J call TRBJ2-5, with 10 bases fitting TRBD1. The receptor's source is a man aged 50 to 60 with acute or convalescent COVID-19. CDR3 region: CASSSPAGQGTGTQYF. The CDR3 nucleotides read TGCGCCAGCAGCTCTCCAGCGGGACAGGGGACGGGGACCCAGTACTTC.